Presented here are 24 T cell receptor beta chains from one specimen sequenced in a study of control samples from healthy donors and cancer patients. Method: immunoSEQ multiplex PCR; TCRdb's copy keeps in-frame clones and lacks some. The data hold approximately 70,000 clones, with roughly 87% observed a single time. Sequencing input: blood. The source is a woman aged 45-65 years in good health.

This clone has a handful of counts. The chain uses TRBV5-1 and TRBJ2-7; TRBD2 matches at 12 bases. The V gene end was trimmed by 3 bases and the J gene end by 1 base; junction bases not matched to a gene: 5. The CDR3 sequence is 16 residues long. CDR1 and CDR2 from the germline V gene are SGHRS and YFSETQ. The CDR3 reads CASSWGLAGGSYEQYF. CDR3 nucleotide sequence: TGCGCCAGCAGCTGGGGGCTAGCGGGAGGGTCCTACGAGCAGTACTTC.

V and J are TRBV5-1 and TRBJ2-2, with 9 nucleotides matching TRBD2. Losses at the gene ends were 2 bases for V and 3 bases for J; bases not matched to a gene: 2. Germline CDR1 reads SGHRS; CDR2 reads YFSETQ. The CDR3 extends over 15 amino acids. The CDR3 region is CASSFLAGDTGELFF. As DNA, the CDR3 is TGCGCCAGCAGCTTTTTAGCGGGAGACACCGGGGAGCTGTTTTTT.

The V gene is TRBV6-5, the J gene TRBJ2-1; 8 bases are shared with TRBD1. This CDR3 is built from 15 residues. V dropped 7 bases and J dropped 2; count of bases not matched to a gene: 7. The germline V gene has CDR1 MNHEY and CDR2 SVGAGI. In DNA form, the CDR3 reads TGTGCCAGCACTCGCGACAGGGGCCCCTACAATGAGCAGTTCTTC. Its protein is CASTRDRGPYNEQFF.

The V call is TRBV25-1, the J call TRBJ2-1, with a weak D call TRBD1 (5 bases). Trimming shortened V by 4 bases and J by 3 bases, and 13 bases separated the two germline ends. Germline V gene data show CDR1 as MGHDK and CDR2 as SYGVNS. The CDR3 spans 15 residues. The CDR3 is CASSAMGRIYNEQFF. As DNA, the CDR3 is TGTGCCAGCAGTGCTATGGGGCGCATCTACAATGAGCAGTTCTTC. Filled out from reference TRBV25-1 and TRBJ2-1, the complete variable domain reads EADIYQTPRYLVIGTGKKITLECSQTMGHDKMYWYQQDPGMELHLIHYSYGVNSTEKGDLSSESTVSRIRTEHFPLTLESARPSHTSQYLCASSAMGRIYNEQFFGPGTRLTVL.

The rearrangement uses TRBV19 and TRBJ2-3; TRBD1 matches 11 bases. CDR3 length: 16 residues. V was pared by 5 bases and J by 3 bases, with 7 bases of the junction left unmatched. Germline CDR1 LNHDA, CDR2 SQIVND (reference sequence). This CDR3 reads CASSPWTGGWTDTQYF. For the CDR3, the DNA is TGTGCCAGTAGTCCGTGGACAGGGGGCTGGACAGATACGCAGTATTTT.

The rearrangement links TRBV19 to TRBJ2-7; D gene uncertain. The ends were cut back, 1 base at V and 6 bases at J, with 13 bases in the middle. This CDR3 has 14 amino acids. CDR1 LNHDA and CDR2 SQIVND come from the germline V gene (reference sequence). CDR3 sequence reads: CASSIAGVTTEQYF. The CDR3 DNA is TGTGCCAGTAGTATAGCGGGCGTCACCACCGAGCAGTACTTC.

CDR3: CASSYEAGGYNEQFF. The CDR3, as DNA: TGTGCCAGCAGTTACGAAGCGGGAGGGTACAATGAGCAGTTCTTC. This rearrangement joins TRBV6-2 or TRBV6-3 to TRBJ2-1, with 10 bases that match TRBD2. Germline CDR1 and CDR2: MNHEY and SVGEGT. The ends lost 2 bases at V and 4 bases at J; junction bases unmatched: 2. CDR3 length: 15 residues.

The chain uses TRBV20-1 and TRBJ2-1, with 16 bases identical to TRBD2. The CDR3 has 16 amino acids. Per the germline V gene, CDR1 is DFQATT and CDR2 is SNEGSKA (reference sequence). The junction had 12 bases not matched to a gene; V was cut back by 6 bases and J by 10 bases. CDR3 sequence reads: CSASAGTSGRASEQFF. The CDR3 DNA is TGCAGTGCCAGTGCCGGGACTAGCGGGAGGGCCAGCGAGCAGTTCTTC.

The V and J genes are TRBV18 and TRBJ2-7; tentatively, D is TRBD2 (5 bases). The CDR3 totals 14 residues. The V gene's germline CDR1 is KGHSH and CDR2 LQKENI. V lost 3 bases, J lost 0 bases, and 9 bases lay in between. CDR3 protein: CASSPGGLSYEQYF. CDR3 DNA: TGTGCCAGCTCACCGGGCGGGCTCTCCTACGAGCAGTACTTC.

A remark on this clone: This CDR3 is also generated by other DNA sequences in the sample. This rearrangement joins TRBV3-1 (or the pseudogene TRBV3-2) to TRBJ2-7; 10 bases map to TRBD2. Trimming at V came to 4 bases and at J to 3 bases, leaving 0 bases not matched to a gene. The CDR3 runs 13 residues. Germline CDR1 is LGHDT and CDR2 is YNNKEL (reference sequence). The CDR3 protein is CASSRTSGYEQYF. For the CDR3, the DNA is TGTGCCAGCAGCCGGACTAGCGGCTACGAGCAGTACTTC.

This sequence joins TRBV28 and TRBJ2-7; TRBD1 aligns across 8 bases. V shed 6 bases, J shed 4 bases, and the junction held 8 bases outside the gene matches. The CDR3 totals 14 residues. From germline, CDR1 is MDHEN and CDR2 SYDVKM. Here the CDR3 reads CASSHHRTGYEQYF. CDR3 coding DNA: TGTGCCAGCAGCCACCACCGGACAGGGTACGAGCAGTACTTC.

The rearrangement uses TRBV6-1 and TRBJ1-6; D might be TRBD1 (5 bases). The CDR3 is made up of 14 amino acids. Germline CDR1 reads MNHNS; CDR2 reads SASEGT. Trimming shortened V by 1 base and J by 9 bases, and 10 bases separated the two germline ends. The CDR3 sequence: CASSEGWRGSPLHF. CDR3 DNA sequence: TGTGCCAGCAGTGAAGGATGGAGGGGTTCACCCCTCCACTTT.

The chain joins TRBV5-1 to TRBJ1-1, with D possibly matching TRBD1 (6 bases). The CDR3 runs 15 residues. Germline lookup yields CDR1 SGHRS and CDR2 YFSETQ. V was clipped by 1 base and J by 5 bases, with 15 bases between them. This CDR3 is CASSLIRTVETEAFF. CDR3 DNA: TGCGCCAGCAGCTTGATTAGGACAGTTGAGACTGAAGCTTTCTTT.

The count of this clone is one. This chain links TRBV5-6 with TRBJ2-3; D gene ambiguous. CDR3 length: 15 amino acids. CDR1 and CDR2 from the germline V gene are SGHDT and YYEEEE. V was clipped by 1 base and J by 3 bases, with 12 bases between them. The CDR3 protein is CASSLSWKSTDTQYF. CDR3 coding DNA: TGTGCCAGCAGCTTGAGTTGGAAATCAACAGATACGCAGTATTTT.

The CDR3 spells CAWSVPTARPLELFF. The CDR3 DNA reads TGTGCCTGGAGTGTACCGACAGCTCGTCCCCTGGAACTGTTTTTT. The V and J genes are TRBV30 and TRBJ1-4; D is possibly TRBD1 (5 bases). Germline V lookup: CDR1 GTSNPN, CDR2 SVGIG (reference sequence). The CDR3 covers 15 residues. Trimming stripped 0 bases from V and 12 bases from J, with 20 bases between.

The chain joins TRBV28 to TRBJ1-1, with D perhaps matching TRBD1 (6 bases). Trimming took 5 bases from V and 6 from J, leaving 22 bases between them. CDR3 length equals 16 residues. Germline V gene lookup returns CDR1 MDHEN and CDR2 SYDVKM. CDR3 DNA sequence: TGTGCCAGCAGTGGCGAGGGGCAGGGGCTTGTGGCTGAAGCTTTCTTT. It codes for CASSGEGQGLVAEAFF.

The chain employs TRBV5-1 and TRBJ2-1, with TRBD2 as a possible D gene (6 bases). CDR3 length: 12 amino acids. CDR1 and CDR2 from the germline V gene are SGHRS and YFSETQ. V lost 3 bases to trimming and J lost 10 bases, with 11 bases between them. The DNA of the CDR3 is TGCGCCAGCAGCTCGTTAACTAGCGAGCAGTTCTTC. It is translated as CASSSLTSEQFF.

V and J are TRBV5-1 and TRBJ2-5; D not certain. The CDR3 covers 14 residues. CDR1 and CDR2 (germline): SGHRS, YFSETQ. Trimming removed 0 bases from V and 4 bases from J, with 10 bases in between. CDR3: CASSLGGVSETQYF. In DNA form, the CDR3 reads TGCGCCAGCAGCTTGGGTGGGGTTTCAGAGACCCAGTACTTC.

V gene TRBV20-1 combines with J gene TRBJ2-5; no definite D call. Germline V gene sequence: CDR1 DFQATT, CDR2 SNEGSKA (reference sequence). This CDR3 comprises 11 residues. The germline V and J ends were trimmed by 8 bases and 5 bases, with 12 bases remaining between them. The CDR3 sequence: CSPPRIETQYF. DNA for the CDR3: TGCAGTCCCCCCCGTATCGAGACCCAGTACTTC.

The rearrangement uses TRBV2 and TRBJ2-3, with 10 positions matching TRBD2. The germline V gene has CDR1 SNHLY and CDR2 FYNNEI. This CDR3 has 14 residues. The V and J ends lost 8 bases and 5 bases, in that order; junction bases with no gene match: 7. This chain's CDR3 is CASLAGVAVDTQYF. CDR3 nucleotide sequence: TGTGCCAGCCTAGCGGGAGTGGCTGTAGATACGCAGTATTTT.

J is TRBJ1-5 and V is TRBV6-5; D gene ambiguous. This CDR3 is built from 13 residues. Trimming stripped 5 bases from V and 4 bases from J, with 9 bases between. CDR1 is MNHEY and CDR2 is SVGAGI in the germline V gene. CDR3 nucleotides: TGTGCCAGCAGTCCGGACGGAAATCAGCCCCAGCATTTT. It specifies CASSPDGNQPQHF.

The chain carries TRBV19 and TRBJ1-1; D remains unclear. The CDR3 sequence is 14 residues long. Germline-derived CDR1 and CDR2 are LNHDA and SQIVND (reference sequence). V lost 3 bases and J 3 bases, leaving 11 bases between the germline ends. This CDR3 is CASSIFRGDTEAFF. The CDR3 region has the DNA TGTGCCAGTAGTATCTTCCGCGGGGACACTGAAGCTTTCTTT. Filled out from reference TRBV19 and TRBJ1-1, the complete variable domain reads DGGITQSPKYLFRKEGQNVTLSCEQNLNHDAMYWYRQDPGQGLRLIYYSQIVNDFQKGDIAEGYSVSREKKESFPLTVTSAQKNPTAFYLCASSIFRGDTEAFFGQGTRLTVV.

This chain links TRBV18 with TRBJ2-5, with D possibly being TRBD1 or TRBD2 (5 bases each). Germline values: CDR1 KGHSH, CDR2 LQKENI. Trimming stripped 2 bases from V and 2 bases from J, with 6 bases between. The CDR3 sequence is 13 residues long. CDR3 sequence reads: CASSPGGQETQYF. The CDR3 DNA is TGTGCCAGCTCACCAGGGGGTCAAGAGACCCAGTACTTC.

This chain links TRBV2 with TRBJ2-4; D is possibly TRBD1 (5 bases). V was trimmed by 4 bases and J by 5 bases, leaving 15 bases between them. The CDR3 has 15 residues. Germline V gene data show CDR1 as SNHLY and CDR2 as FYNNEI. The CDR3 DNA sequence: TGTGCCAGCAGTGCGCGCAGGGTTATCGAAAACATTCAGTACTTC. Encoded protein: CASSARRVIENIQYF.